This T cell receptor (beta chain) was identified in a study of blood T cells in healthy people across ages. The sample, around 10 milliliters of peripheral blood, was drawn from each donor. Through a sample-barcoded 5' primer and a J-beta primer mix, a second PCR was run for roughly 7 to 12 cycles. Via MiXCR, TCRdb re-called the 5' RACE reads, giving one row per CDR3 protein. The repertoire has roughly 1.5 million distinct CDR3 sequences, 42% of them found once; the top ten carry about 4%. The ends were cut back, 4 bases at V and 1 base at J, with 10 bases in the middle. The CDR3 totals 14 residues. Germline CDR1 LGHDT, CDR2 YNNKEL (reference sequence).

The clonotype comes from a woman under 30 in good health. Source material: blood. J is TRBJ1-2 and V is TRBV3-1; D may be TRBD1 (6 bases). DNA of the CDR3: TGTGCCAGCAGCCGGAACAGGGATAACTATGGCTACACCTTC. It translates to CASSRNRDNYGYTF. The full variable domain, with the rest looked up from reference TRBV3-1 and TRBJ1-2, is DTAVSQTPKYLVTQMGNDKSIKCEQNLGHDTMYWYKQDSKKFLKIMFSYNNKELIINETVPNRFSPKSPDKAHLNLHINSLELGDSAVYFCASSRNRDNYGYTFGSGTRLTVV.